This is a list of T cell receptor beta chains from one sample in a study of blood T cell repertoires in COVID-19. This table comes from immunoSEQ multiplex PCR, and its TCRdb copy is limited to in-frame clones, with some not included. This sample has some 240,000 clones, with 84% found just once. The sequenced sample was peripheral blood. All receptors come from a woman between 40 and 50 years old who had recovered from COVID-19. Both conserved end residues are part of each CDR3. The D gene is left open where the match is weak. The size of a clone is reported for some rows only, either as once, few or many, or as a class for expanded clones.

V: TRBV30; size: -; J: TRBJ2-4; D: TRBD1; DNA: TGTGCCTGGAGTGTAGGGGGCCCCAAAAACATTCAGTACTTC; CDR3: CAWSVGGPKNIQYF
V: TRBV7-8; size: -; J: TRBJ1-5; D: -; DNA: TGTGCCAGCAGCCCAAGCCGGGACTCCTATAGCAATCAGCCCCAGCATTTT; CDR3: CASSPSRDSYSNQPQHF
V: TRBV28; size: -; J: TRBJ1-5; D: TRBD1; DNA: TGTGCCAGCAGTGCCGGGACAGGCCCCCAGCCCCAGCATTTT; CDR3: CASSAGTGPQPQHF
V: TRBV5-1; size: -; J: TRBJ2-1; D: -; DNA: TGCGCCAGCAGCTTGGCCCAAATGGCCAATGAGCAGTTCTTC; CDR3: CASSLAQMANEQFF
V: TRBV6-5; size: -; J: TRBJ1-2; D: -; DNA: TGTGCCAGCAGTTACAAGAGGGGAGGTGGCTATGGCTACACCTTC; CDR3: CASSYKRGGGYGYTF
V: TRBV5-5; size: -; J: TRBJ1-4; D: TRBD1; DNA: TGTGCCAGCAGCTTGGCCTTTTTAGGGACAGGGTATGAAAAACTGTTTTTT; CDR3: CASSLAFLGTGYEKLFF
V: TRBV9; size: once; J: TRBJ1-2; D: TRBD1; DNA: TGTGCCAGCAGCGATGGACAGGGGGCGGGTGGCTACACCTTC; CDR3: CASSDGQGAGGYTF
V: TRBV7-2; size: -; J: TRBJ2-1; D: -; DNA: TGTGCCAGCAGCCCCCGCACGAGCTCCTACAATGAGCAGTTCTTC; CDR3: CASSPRTSSYNEQFF
V: TRBV18; size: -; J: TRBJ2-1; D: TRBD2; DNA: TGTGCCAGCTCGGAAATAGCGGGGGGATCGGATGAGCAGTTCTTC; CDR3: CASSEIAGGSDEQFF
V: TRBV28; size: few; J: TRBJ1-5; D: TRBD1; DNA: TGTGCCAGCAACTCCCGACAGGGATTTAGCAATCAGCCCCAGCATTTT; CDR3: CASNSRQGFSNQPQHF
V: TRBV27; size: once; J: TRBJ2-7; D: TRBD1; DNA: TGTGCCAGCAGTCCAGACAGGGGGATAAAGCAGTACTTC; CDR3: CASSPDRGIKQYF
V: TRBV5-6; size: -; J: TRBJ2-7; D: -; DNA: TGTGCCAGCAGCGGGGCGGACAGAGCCAGCTCCTACGAGCAGTACTTC; CDR3: CASSGADRASSYEQYF
V: TRBV28; size: -; J: TRBJ1-5; D: -; DNA: TGTGCCAGCAGACAGGGCTGGAATCAGCCCCAGCATTTT; CDR3: CASRQGWNQPQHF
V: TRBV2; size: -; J: TRBJ2-5; D: TRBD1; DNA: TGTGCCAGCAGAGCTTCGACAGGGGGCGGTGAGACCCAGTACTTC; CDR3: CASRASTGGGETQYF
V: TRBV10-3; size: -; J: TRBJ2-1; D: TRBD1; DNA: TGTGCCATCAGTGAGCCCCTCTCGGGACAGGGACCGTTCTTC; CDR3: CAISEPLSGQGPFF
V: TRBV10-3; size: -; J: TRBJ2-3; D: TRBD2; DNA: TGTGCCATCCGGACTAGCGGGACGCAGTATTTT; CDR3: CAIRTSGTQYF
V: TRBV7-6; size: -; J: TRBJ2-2; D: TRBD2; DNA: TGTGCCAGCAGCTCGCTAGCGGGAGGGAACACCGGGGAGCTGTTTTTT; CDR3: CASSSLAGGNTGELFF